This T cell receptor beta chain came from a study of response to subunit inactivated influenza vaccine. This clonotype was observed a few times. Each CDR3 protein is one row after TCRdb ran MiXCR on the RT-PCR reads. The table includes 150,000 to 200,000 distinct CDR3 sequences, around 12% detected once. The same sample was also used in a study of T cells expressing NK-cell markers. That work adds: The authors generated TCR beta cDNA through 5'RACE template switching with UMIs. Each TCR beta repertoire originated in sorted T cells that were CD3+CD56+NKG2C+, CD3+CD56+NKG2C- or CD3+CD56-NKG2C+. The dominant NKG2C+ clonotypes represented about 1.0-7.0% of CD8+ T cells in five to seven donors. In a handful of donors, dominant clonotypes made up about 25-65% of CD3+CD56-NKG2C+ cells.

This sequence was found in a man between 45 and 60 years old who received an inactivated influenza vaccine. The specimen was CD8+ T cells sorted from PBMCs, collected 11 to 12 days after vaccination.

This CDR3 reads CASSEPVWGKNIQYF. CDR3 coding DNA: TGTGCCAGCAGTGAACCTGTGTGGGGGAAAAACATTCAGTACTTC. V usage is TRBV25-1 and J usage is TRBJ2-4; TRBD1 or TRBD2 may be the D gene (5 bases each). CDR1 MGHDK and CDR2 SYGVNS come from the germline V gene. CDR3 size: 15 residues. Trimming pared 2 bases from V and 4 bases from J, leaving 12 bases between. The whole variable domain, remainder taken from reference TRBV25-1 and TRBJ2-4, is EADIYQTPRYLVIGTGKKITLECSQTMGHDKMYWYQQDPGMELHLIHYSYGVNSTEKGDLSSESTVSRIRTEHFPLTLESARPSHTSQYLCASSEPVWGKNIQYFGAGTRLSVL.